The 18 T cell receptor beta chains in this list originate from one sample, sequenced in a study of PD-L1 blockade in urothelial cancer. Time point indicated: pretreatment peripheral blood. Method: immunoSEQ multiplex PCR; TCRdb's copy keeps in-frame clones and lacks some. Counted here are around 130,000 clones, 65% to 85% occurring once; the ten biggest clones make up under 3.5%. The material was PBMCs, obtained around atezolizumab (anti-PD-L1) treatment. The receptors stem from a man between 50 and 59 years old with urothelial cancer.

The rearrangement uses TRBV6-5 and TRBJ2-2; 10 positions match TRBD2. The CDR3 runs 16 residues. J lost 8 bases, V lost 8 bases, and 14 bases had no gene match. CDR1 and CDR2 from the germline V gene are MNHEY and SVGAGI. The CDR3 sequence is CASGSTAGTSVGELFF. CDR3 bases: TGTGCCAGCGGTTCCACTGCCGGGACTAGCGTGGGGGAGCTGTTTTTT.

The CDR3 sequence: CASSLTRGSYEQYF. The DNA for the CDR3 is TGTGCCAGCAGCCTGACCCGCGGCTCCTACGAGCAGTACTTC. The V gene is TRBV6-5, the J gene TRBJ2-7, with D unclear. Per germline, CDR1 MNHEY and CDR2 SVGAGI. Trimming pared 6 bases from V and 0 bases from J, leaving 12 bases between. The CDR3 loop spans 14 amino acids.

The rearrangement uses TRBV6-5 and TRBJ2-7, with 8 nucleotides matching TRBD2. Germline CDR1 and CDR2: MNHEY and SVGAGI. The CDR3 runs to 15 residues. The V segment lost 6 bases and the J segment 0 bases; nucleotides outside the gene matches: 7. DNA for the CDR3: TGTGCCAGCAGCCTAACTAGCGGACCCTCCTACGAGCAGTACTTC. Amino acids: CASSLTSGPSYEQYF.

The chain uses TRBV15 and TRBJ1-2; 9 positions agree with TRBD1. The germline gives CDR1 LNHNV, CDR2 YYDKDF (reference sequence). V lost 0 bases to trimming and J lost 8 bases; unmatched junction nucleotides: 1. CDR3 size: 13 residues. The chain's CDR3 is CATSRDTGGGYTF. CDR3 bases: TGTGCCACCAGCAGAGATACAGGGGGCGGCTACACCTTC.

The rearrangement uses TRBV9 and TRBJ2-1, with 10 bases matching TRBD2. This CDR3 comprises 17 residues. V dropped 4 bases and J dropped 1; count of bases not matched to a gene: 8. Germline CDR1 SGDLS, CDR2 YYNGEE. The CDR3 here is CASSPASGSGSYNEQFF. The CDR3 region has the DNA TGTGCCAGCAGCCCGGCTAGCGGGAGCGGGTCCTACAATGAGCAGTTCTTC.

This chain uses TRBV19 with TRBJ1-1; D possibly corresponds to TRBD1 (5 bases). From germline, CDR1 is LNHDA and CDR2 SQIVND (reference sequence). The CDR3 spans 17 residues. V gave up 2 bases and J gave up 1 base, with 17 bases separating them. Here the CDR3 DNA reads TGTGCCAGTAGTATATCAGGGAGGCAGGCCCGGAACACTGAAGCTTTCTTT. This gives the protein CASSISGRQARNTEAFF.

Details on this clone: This sample also contains other DNA sequences that code for the same CDR3. The V gene is TRBV19, the J gene TRBJ1-5; TRBD1 matches at 8 bases. The CDR3 is 16 amino acids. Germline V CDR1 and CDR2: LNHDA, SQIVND (reference sequence). With 5 bases clipped from V and 1 base from J, the junction kept 7 bases outside the gene matches. CDR3 residues: CASSPDRGYSNQPQHF. The DNA of the CDR3 is TGTGCCAGTAGTCCTGACAGGGGTTACAGCAATCAGCCCCAGCATTTT.

V gene TRBV2 combines with J gene TRBJ2-5; 9 bases fit TRBD2. V lost 7 bases and J lost 5; bases outside the gene matches: 8. The CDR3 has 14 residues. CDR1 and CDR2 (germline): SNHLY, FYNNEI. In DNA, the CDR3 is TGTGCCAGCATAACTAGCGGGTGGGGGGAGACCCAGTACTTC. It encodes CASITSGWGETQYF.

In regard to this clone: The junction shows a germline mismatch at one end, possibly a read error. The gene calls are TRBV27 and TRBJ1-5; perhaps TRBD1 as D (6 bases). The germline V gene encodes CDR1 MNHEY and CDR2 SMNVEV (reference sequence). This CDR3 spans 14 amino acids. CDR3 in amino acids: CASRPTGSTQPQHF. CDR3 coding DNA: TGTGCCAGCAGGCCCACAGGGAGCACTCAGCCCCAGCATTTT.

The chain links TRBV18 to TRBJ2-2; possible D gene TRBD2, 6 bases. The length of the CDR3 is 13 residues. Trimming took off 3 bases at V and 6 bases at J, with 8 bases between the two ends. Germline values: CDR1 KGHSH, CDR2 LQKENI. The CDR3 here is CASSPGLAGELFF. The CDR3 nucleotides are TGTGCCAGCTCACCGGGACTGGCCGGGGAGCTGTTTTTT.

On this clone itself: At the DNA level, this CDR3 is encoded by other sequences in the same sample as well. The genes are TRBV5-1 and TRBJ2-1, with a tentative D call TRBD2 (5 bases). Germline CDR1 SGHRS, CDR2 YFSETQ. Trimming pared 0 bases from V and 0 bases from J, leaving 7 bases between. This CDR3 has 15 residues. CDR3 in DNA: TGCGCCAGCAGCTTGGTAGGGAGCTCCTACAATGAGCAGTTCTTC. Protein sequence: CASSLVGSSYNEQFF.

V gene TRBV5-1 combines with J gene TRBJ2-3; tentative D call: TRBD2 (6 bases). V lost 3 bases and J 2 bases, leaving 16 bases between the germline ends. The germline gives CDR1 SGHRS, CDR2 YFSETQ. This CDR3 has 16 amino acids. The CDR3, as DNA: TGCGCCAGCAGCTGGAGGGGTAGCAGAAACACAGATACGCAGTATTTT. It codes for CASSWRGSRNTDTQYF.

The V gene is TRBV7-9, the J gene TRBJ2-3; no clear D. Germline CDR1 SEHNR, CDR2 FQNEAQ (reference sequence). This CDR3 has 15 residues. V lost 2 bases and J 4 bases, leaving 13 bases between the germline ends. The CDR3 DNA sequence: TGTGCCAGCAGCTTATCGGCTAGAAGATCAGATACGCAGTATTTT. Its protein is CASSLSARRSDTQYF.

The chain joins TRBV30 to TRBJ2-1, with D tentatively TRBD2 (5 bases). The CDR3 contains 12 residues. Germline loops: CDR1 GTSNPN, CDR2 SVGIG (reference sequence). Trimming took off 0 bases at V and 9 bases at J, with 9 bases between the two ends. CDR3 nucleotide sequence: TGTGCCTGGAGTGTCGGGGAAGTTGAGCAGTTCTTC. This translates into CAWSVGEVEQFF.

V gene TRBV7-3 combines with J gene TRBJ1-1; 7 bases map to TRBD1. The germline V gene has CDR1 SGHTA and CDR2 FQGTGA. V dropped 5 bases and J dropped 5; count of bases not matched to a gene: 8. This CDR3 is 14 amino acids long. Written as DNA, the CDR3 is TGTGCCAGCAGCCTGTCCGGGACAGCGACTGAAGCTTTCTTT. Protein: CASSLSGTATEAFF.

The chain combines TRBV4-2 with TRBJ2-3, with TRBD1 identical over 11 bases. Germline CDR1 is LGHNA and CDR2 is YNFKEQ. The CDR3 has 16 residues. Unmatched junction bases numbered 4, after V lost 1 base and J lost 4 bases. The CDR3 sequence is CASSQGGTGGADTQYF. DNA of the CDR3: TGTGCCAGCAGCCAAGGGGGGACAGGGGGAGCAGATACGCAGTATTTT.

The J gene is TRBJ2-7, the V gene TRBV7-9, with 11 bases identical to TRBD1. The length of the CDR3 is 14 residues. CDR1 and CDR2 from the germline V gene are SEHNR and FQNEAQ (reference sequence). Unmatched junction bases numbered 3, after V lost 5 bases and J lost 3 bases. CDR3 bases: TGTGCCAGCAGCCCCGGGACAGGGGGCTACGAGCAGTACTTC. Its translation: CASSPGTGGYEQYF.

V and J are TRBV6-1 and TRBJ2-5; TRBD2 matches at 7 bases. The germline V gene has CDR1 MNHNS and CDR2 SASEGT. This CDR3 has 16 residues. V was pared by 3 bases and J by 0 bases, with 7 bases of the junction left unmatched. The CDR3 loop reads CASSDPWTSYQETQYF. For the CDR3, the DNA is TGTGCCAGCAGTGATCCGTGGACTAGTTACCAAGAGACCCAGTACTTC.